The subject of this entry is one T cell receptor (beta chain). The antigen is unknown. This CDR3 fails to terminate in the conserved phenylalanine or tryptophan, so it likely reflects a read error. Unique molecular identifiers were affixed to single, distinct cDNA molecules. MiXCR, run by TCRdb on the 5' RACE reads, gives a single entry per CDR3 protein. The sample contains tens of thousands of distinct CDR3 sequences, 12% of which appear only once. CDR3 length: 15 amino acids. Looked up from germline, CDR1 is MNHEY and CDR2 is SMNVEV (reference sequence). Between the trimmed V and J ends, which lost 6 bases and 3 bases, there was a span of 17 bases. This sample stems from a study of early T cells in non-severe SARS-CoV-2 infection. About the research overall: Investigators sequenced bulk RNA drawn from unsorted whole blood, and chains remained unpaired. Study conclusions and caveats: Matching against VDJdb likely underestimated virus-specific expansions, favoring anti-spike CD8.

Material for sequencing was whole blood. The chain uses TRBV27 and TRBJ2-5, with D maybe TRBD1 (6 bases). The clonotype originates from an adult who was a healthcare worker with PCR-confirmed SARS-CoV-2 infection or an uninfected control (not recorded which). This CDR3 is CASRRSYREEETQYS. The DNA of the CDR3 is TGTGCCAGCAGACGATCGTACAGGGAAGAAGAGACCCAGTACTCC.